This TCR beta chain was obtained from a study of CD8 T cells in ankylosing spondylitis. Study conclusions and caveats: Disease-associated clonotypes exhibited CD8+ identity and were relatively infrequent in peripheral blood. One TCR beta motif, made up of roughly eight highly homologous variants, appeared characteristic of ankylosing spondylitis blood.

Preparation of TCR beta libraries was done by quantitative 5'-RACE with molecular barcodes. A single record per CDR3 protein comes from TCRdb applying MiXCR to the 5' RACE reads. The sample yields 300,000 to 400,000 distinct CDR3 sequences, about 9.9% seen once. This CDR3 is built from 15 residues. The ends lost 4 bases at V and 7 bases at J; junction bases unmatched: 6. CDR1 and CDR2 (germline): LNHDA, SQIVND (reference sequence). This clonotype was seen a handful of times. What it recognizes is unknown. The rearrangement uses TRBV19 and TRBJ1-5, with 11 bases fitting TRBD1. This TCR was sampled from a female donor with ankylosing spondylitis or in good health (not recorded which). The sequenced sample consisted of blood, either unsorted or a sorted T cell fraction (not recorded which). The CDR3 region is CASSKRDRGWQPQHF. CDR3 in DNA: TGTGCCAGTAGTAAAAGGGACAGGGGGTGGCAGCCCCAGCATTTT.